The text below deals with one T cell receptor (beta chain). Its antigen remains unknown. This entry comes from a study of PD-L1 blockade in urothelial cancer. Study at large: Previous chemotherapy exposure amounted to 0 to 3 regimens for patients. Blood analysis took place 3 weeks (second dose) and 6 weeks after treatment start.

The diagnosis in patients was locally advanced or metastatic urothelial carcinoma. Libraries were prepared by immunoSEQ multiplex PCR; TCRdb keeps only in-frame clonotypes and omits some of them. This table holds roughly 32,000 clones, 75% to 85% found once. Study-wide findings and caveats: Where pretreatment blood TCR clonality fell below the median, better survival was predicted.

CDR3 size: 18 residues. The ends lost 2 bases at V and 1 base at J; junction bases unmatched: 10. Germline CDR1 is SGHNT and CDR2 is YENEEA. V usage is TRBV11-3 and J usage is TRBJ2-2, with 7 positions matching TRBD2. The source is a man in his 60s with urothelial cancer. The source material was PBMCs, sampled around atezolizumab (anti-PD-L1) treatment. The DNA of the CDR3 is TGTGCCAGCAGCTTAATGGCTAGGACTAGGGAGAACACCGGGGAGCTGTTTTTT. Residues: CASSLMARTRENTGELFF.